Below, 32 T cell receptor beta chains from the same sample are listed, as sequenced in a study of identical twins. TCRdb reprocessed the 5' RACE reads via MiXCR and lists one record per CDR3 protein. This table holds some 600,000 distinct CDR3 sequences, about 7.6% found once. This sample also appeared in a second study, on yellow fever vaccine responses in identical twins.

The sample comprised PBMCs. These receptors were taken from a woman between 18 and 29 years old in good health.

This clonotype has a handful of counts. The J gene is TRBJ2-7, the V gene TRBV5-1; D may correspond to TRBD1 or TRBD2 (5 bases each). The germline V gene has CDR1 SGHRS and CDR2 YFSETQ. V lost 3 bases, J lost 0 bases, and 13 bases lay in between. The CDR3 contains 15 residues. This chain's CDR3 is CASSSPRDPSYEQYF. The CDR3 region has the DNA TGCGCCAGCAGCTCCCCCCGGGACCCCTCCTACGAGCAGTACTTC.

This clonotype was detected only a few times. The chain couples TRBV12-3 or TRBV12-4 to TRBJ1-1; a possible D gene is TRBD1 (6 bases). The CDR3 is 13 residues long. Trimming removed 5 bases from V and 7 bases from J, with 14 bases in between. CDR3 sequence reads: CASSTTGAGEAFF. The CDR3 DNA reads as TGTGCCAGCAGTACGACAGGTGCCGGTGAAGCTTTCTTT.

The rearrangement links TRBV9 to TRBJ2-5; D gene uncertain. The germline gives CDR1 SGDLS, CDR2 YYNGEE. The CDR3 loop spans 14 amino acids. V shed 4 bases and J shed 7 bases, with 17 bases lying between them. In DNA, the CDR3 is TGTGCCAGCAGCTCGAGCTTTCAAACAGCGACCCAGTACTTC. It encodes CASSSSFQTATQYF.

The rearrangement uses TRBV7-2 and TRBJ2-4; a possible D gene is TRBD2 (7 bases). Trimming cost V 6 bases and J 7 bases, with 22 bases left between them. The CDR3 runs 16 residues. Germline V gene sequence: CDR1 SGHTA, CDR2 FQGNSA. The CDR3 nucleotides read TGTGCCAGCAGAAAAGGGGGTAGCGGGTCTGGGAACATTCAGTACTTC. This sequence encodes CASRKGGSGSGNIQYF.

The chain recombines TRBV10-3 with TRBJ1-2, with 7 nucleotides matching TRBD1. The germline CDR1 and CDR2 sequences are ENHRY and SYGVKD. This CDR3 has 16 residues. Losses at the gene ends were 0 bases for V and 2 bases for J; bases not matched to a gene: 6. The CDR3 DNA reads as TGTGCCATCAGTGAGTCGAGACAGGGCCTAAACTATGGCTACACCTTC. Translated, it gives CAISESRQGLNYGYTF.

This clonotype appeared a few times. The rearrangement links TRBV4-1 to TRBJ2-3; a weak D match, TRBD2 (7 bases). Germline CDR1 is MGHRA and CDR2 is YSYEKL. The V end was cut by 0 bases, the J end by 2 bases, with 12 bases between. CDR3 length equals 16 residues. The CDR3: CASSQDGGGATDTQYF. The CDR3 region has the DNA TGCGCCAGCAGCCAAGATGGGGGGGGGGCCACAGATACGCAGTATTTT.

This CDR3 is CASTSGQRNTEAFF. CDR3 sequence (DNA): TGTGCCAGCACTTCAGGCCAGCGGAACACTGAAGCTTTCTTT. The chain uses TRBV6-5 and TRBJ1-1, with D uncertain. CDR3 length: 14 amino acids. The V gene lost 7 bases and the J gene lost 1 base, with 13 bases spanning the gap. Germline-derived CDR1 and CDR2 are MNHEY and SVGAGI.

There are many counts of this clonotype. This chain joins TRBV11-2 and TRBJ2-1; D not resolved. The CDR3 contains 13 residues. Germline CDR1 is SGHAT and CDR2 is FQNNGV. V was trimmed by 2 bases and J by 5 bases, leaving 7 bases between them. CDR3 nucleotides: TGTGCCAGCAGCTTAAGCAGAAACAATGAGCAGTTCTTC. Encoded protein: CASSLSRNNEQFF.

This clonotype was picked up a small number of times. The J gene is TRBJ2-3, the V gene TRBV12-3 or TRBV12-4, with 8 bases matching TRBD2. V gave up 6 bases and J gave up 5 bases; unmatched junction bases: 13. CDR3 length: 16 amino acids. The DNA of the CDR3 is TGTGCCAGCAGCCAAGGCGGGGGGCCGTTGATAGATACGCAGTATTTT. Its protein product is CASSQGGGPLIDTQYF.

This clonotype showed up many times. The chain joins TRBV7-9 to TRBJ2-2; tentative D call: TRBD1 (6 bases). This CDR3 comprises 15 residues. Germline CDR1 reads SEHNR; CDR2 reads FQNEAQ (reference sequence). Trimming took off 1 base at V and 3 bases at J, with 9 bases between the two ends. The CDR3 loop reads CASSLDGTYTGELFF. CDR3 sequence (DNA): TGTGCCAGCAGCTTAGACGGGACATACACCGGGGAGCTGTTTTTT.

In this sample, this clonotype turned up many times. In DNA form, the CDR3 reads TGTGCCAGCAGTTTGTCCAGGGCCGATGAAAAACTGTTTTTT. It is translated as CASSLSRADEKLFF. V usage is TRBV12-3 or TRBV12-4 and J usage is TRBJ1-4, with D possibly TRBD1 on 5 matching bases. Trimming left V 3 bases short and J 6 bases short, with 11 bases between. The CDR3 runs 14 residues.

This clonotype has just a few counts. The V gene is TRBV20-1, the J gene TRBJ1-2, with D hard to call. The V and J ends lost 1 base and 1 base respectively, with 19 bases between them. The CDR3 is 17 amino acids. Looked up from germline, CDR1 is DFQATT and CDR2 is SNEGSKA (reference sequence). CDR3 loop: CSARVKEISVDNYGYTF. In nucleotides, the CDR3 is TGCAGTGCTAGAGTGAAGGAAATATCTGTCGATAACTATGGCTACACCTTC.

This chain links TRBV14 with TRBJ2-2, with a possible D match to TRBD2 (5 bases). Germline CDR1 is SGHDN and CDR2 is FVKESK. V was trimmed by 6 bases and J by 0 bases, leaving 14 bases between them. This CDR3 has 16 amino acids. The CDR3 DNA is TGTGCCAGCAGTCCATTACCGGGAACGAACACCGGGGAGCTGTTTTTT. Encoded protein: CASSPLPGTNTGELFF. The variable domain in full, with the rest retrieved from reference TRBV14 and TRBJ2-2, is EAGVTQFPSHSVIEKGQTVTLRCDPISGHDNLYWYRRVMGKEIKFLLHFVKESKQDESGMPNNRFLAERTGGTYSTLKVQPAELEDSGVYFCASSPLPGTNTGELFFGEGSRLTVL.

The sample holds a few counts of this clonotype. The chain has TRBV7-9 and TRBJ2-7, with 8 bases aligning to TRBD1. The germline CDR1 and CDR2 sequences are SEHNR and FQNEAQ (reference sequence). The ends lost 2 bases at V and 5 bases at J; junction bases unmatched: 5. The CDR3 consists of 14 residues. CDR3: CASSLSGQENEQYF. The CDR3 bases are TGTGCCAGCAGCTTATCGGGACAGGAGAACGAGCAGTACTTC.

This chain links TRBV14 with TRBJ1-1; a possible D gene is TRBD1 (6 bases). Germline CDR1 is SGHDN and CDR2 is FVKESK. The CDR3 has 16 residues. Trimming left V 2 bases short and J 4 bases short, with 17 bases between. CDR3 nucleotide sequence: TGTGCCAGCAGCCAATCACCAGGGGAAGAGAGCACTGAAGCTTTCTTT. It encodes CASSQSPGEESTEAFF.

This clonotype was detected only a few times. The rearrangement links TRBV29-1 to TRBJ1-3, with D possibly being TRBD1 (5 bases). This CDR3 has 13 amino acids. Germline V gene data show CDR1 as SQVTM and CDR2 as ANQGSEA. The ends were cut back, 3 bases at V and 2 bases at J, with 8 bases in the middle. The CDR3, as DNA: TGCAGCGTTGATGCGGGGGCTGGAAACACCATATATTTT. Translated: CSVDAGAGNTIYF.

This clonotype was counted many times. The V call is TRBV12-3 or TRBV12-4, the J call TRBJ1-2, with D possibly being TRBD1 (5 bases). CDR3 length: 13 amino acids. Trimming stripped 3 bases from V and 7 bases from J, with 12 bases between. This CDR3 is CASSFGTAPGYTF. The CDR3 region has the DNA TGTGCCAGCAGTTTCGGGACTGCGCCTGGCTACACCTTC.

This clonotype came up many times. The CDR3 loop reads CASSPRQQAGNQPQHF. CDR3 nucleotides: TGTGCCAGCAGCCCCCGACAGCAGGCCGGCAATCAGCCCCAGCATTTT. The chain employs TRBV12-3 or TRBV12-4 and TRBJ1-5; D is perhaps TRBD1 (5 bases). V lost 6 bases and J 2 bases, leaving 17 bases between the germline ends. This CDR3 has 16 residues.

The table lists this clonotype with a few counts. The rearrangement uses TRBV28 and TRBJ2-7; D is possibly TRBD2 (5 bases). Trimming stripped 2 bases from V and 2 bases from J, with 13 bases between. The CDR3 runs to 15 residues. The germline gives CDR1 MDHEN, CDR2 SYDVKM. Here the CDR3 DNA reads TGTGCCAGCAGTTTAGATCGAGAGCGGCCCTACGAGCAGTACTTC. Translating gives CASSLDRERPYEQYF.

This clonotype was counted at least ten times. The chain couples TRBV7-2 to TRBJ1-2; D gene uncertain. The V and J ends lost 0 bases and 5 bases respectively, with 10 bases between them. The germline CDR1 and CDR2 sequences are SGHTA and FQGNSA. The CDR3 is 14 amino acids. CDR3 loop: CASSLAAGEYGYTF. CDR3 bases: TGTGCCAGCAGCTTAGCCGCCGGCGAATATGGCTACACCTTC.

This clonotype has at least ten counts. The rearrangement joins TRBV20-1 to TRBJ2-3, with 11 bases aligning to TRBD2. The germline CDR1 and CDR2 sequences are DFQATT and SNEGSKA (reference sequence). This CDR3 has 15 amino acids. The V and J ends lost 3 bases and 0 bases, in that order; junction bases with no gene match: 2. The CDR3 region is CSASRLAGSTDTQYF. The CDR3 DNA follows: TGCAGTGCTAGCAGACTAGCGGGAAGCACAGATACGCAGTATTTT.

This clonotype has at least ten counts. The CDR3 bases are TGTGCCAGCAGTACCCGGGACAGGGGCGGCAATCAGCCCCAGCATTTT. This encodes CASSTRDRGGNQPQHF. The gene calls are TRBV27 and TRBJ1-5; 10 bases fit TRBD1. With 5 bases clipped from V and 2 bases from J, the junction kept 6 bases outside the gene matches. From germline, CDR1 is MNHEY and CDR2 SMNVEV (reference sequence). This CDR3 region has 16 residues.

This clonotype was counted between two and nine times. The chain uses TRBV3-1 and TRBJ2-7, with D hard to call. The CDR3 has 17 residues. Germline V gives CDR1 LGHDT, CDR2 YNNKEL (reference sequence). V was pared by 1 base and J by 3 bases, with 19 bases between. Here the CDR3 reads CASSQAYTRLANYEQYF. As DNA, the CDR3 is TGTGCCAGCAGCCAAGCCTACACAAGGCTGGCCAACTACGAGCAGTACTTC.

The chain combines TRBV6-1 with TRBJ1-6; D may be TRBD1 (5 bases). The CDR3 has 13 residues. V was clipped by 6 bases and J by 7 bases, with 10 bases between them. The germline gives CDR1 MNHNS, CDR2 SASEGT. Here the CDR3 reads CASRGVRNSPLHF. The DNA for the CDR3 is TGTGCCAGCAGGGGGGTAAGGAATTCACCCCTCCACTTT.

The table lists this clonotype with a few counts. Written as DNA, the CDR3 is TGCGCCAGCAGCTTGCCCCAGCGGGAGAAGGACTACGAGCAGTACTTC. Its translation is CASSLPQREKDYEQYF. This chain uses TRBV5-1 with TRBJ2-7; 8 nucleotides match TRBD2. With V trimmed by 1 base and J by 3 bases, 9 bases remained unmatched. Germline CDR1 SGHRS, CDR2 YFSETQ. The CDR3 loop spans 16 amino acids.

This clonotype was seen a few times. V gene TRBV6-2 or TRBV6-3 combines with J gene TRBJ2-6; 7 nucleotides align to TRBD1. This CDR3 has 17 residues. Germline loops: CDR1 MNHEY, CDR2 SVGEGT. With V trimmed by 5 bases and J by 0 bases, 7 bases remained unmatched. The CDR3 here is CASSDRASTSGANVLTF. The CDR3 DNA sequence: TGTGCCAGCAGTGACAGGGCCTCGACCTCTGGGGCCAACGTCCTGACTTTC.

This clonotype was observed at least ten times. The V and J genes are TRBV5-1 and TRBJ2-7; 10 bases align to TRBD2. This CDR3 contains 14 residues. Germline CDR1 is SGHRS and CDR2 is YFSETQ. V lost 2 bases to trimming and J lost 4 bases; unmatched junction nucleotides: 3. CDR3 protein: CASSFSGRWYEQYF. CDR3 bases: TGCGCCAGCAGCTTTAGCGGGAGGTGGTACGAGCAGTACTTC. The entire variable domain, with the rest obtained from reference TRBV5-1 and TRBJ2-7, is as follows: KAGVTQTPRYLIKTRGQQVTLSCSPISGHRSVSWYQQTPGQGLQFLFEYFSETQRNKGNFPGRFSGRQFSNSRSEMNVSTLELGDSALYLCASSFSGRWYEQYFGPGTRLTVT.

There are many counts of this clonotype. V and J are TRBV12-3 or TRBV12-4 and TRBJ2-7; possibly TRBD2 for D (5 bases). Trimming pared 7 bases from V and 0 bases from J, leaving 13 bases between. This CDR3 has 14 amino acids. The CDR3 coding sequence is TGTGCCAGCACCCTAGCTTTCAACTCCTACGAGCAGTACTTC. Encoded protein: CASTLAFNSYEQYF.

V gene TRBV7-6 combines with J gene TRBJ2-1, with 10 bases that match TRBD2. CDR1 and CDR2 from the germline V gene are SGHVS and FNYEAQ. The ends lost 1 base at V and 6 bases at J; junction bases unmatched: 12. The CDR3 runs 18 residues. The CDR3, as DNA: TGTGCCAGCAGCTTAGAAGGGCTAGCGGGAGTCCCTCTCAATGAGCAGTTCTTC. Protein product: CASSLEGLAGVPLNEQFF.

This clonotype was detected many times. The V gene is TRBV4-1, the J gene TRBJ2-1; 9 nucleotides agree with TRBD2. The V and J ends lost 5 bases and 6 bases, in that order; junction bases with no gene match: 11. CDR1 MGHRA and CDR2 YSYEKL come from the germline V gene. CDR3 size: 16 residues. CDR3 DNA: TGCGCCAGCAGCGTCGGGACTAGCACCCCCGCCAATGAGCAGTTCTTC. Protein sequence: CASSVGTSTPANEQFF.

This clonotype was detected ten times or more. The chain uses TRBV7-2 and TRBJ2-7; D is undetermined. CDR1 and CDR2 from the germline V gene are SGHTA and FQGNSA. CDR3 length: 15 residues. V lost 4 bases and J lost 1, with 14 bases in between. CDR3 protein: CASSSDGLASYEQYF. CDR3 DNA: TGTGCCAGCAGCTCGGACGGGTTGGCGTCCTACGAGCAGTACTTC.

The CDR3 sequence: CASSSHVVPGELFF. As DNA, the CDR3 is TGTGCCAGCAGTTCCCACGTGGTACCCGGGGAGCTGTTTTTT. The V gene is TRBV12-3 or TRBV12-4, the J gene TRBJ2-2; D not resolved. CDR3 size: 14 residues. Trimming removed 4 bases from V and 6 bases from J, with 12 bases in between.